These 2 T cell receptor beta chains share one sample of origin, sequenced in a study of blood T cell repertoires in COVID-19 (dated by TCRdb to 2020 to 2021). The library was built by means of the immunoSEQ multiplex PCR assay. Imported from immuneACCESS, the table was reduced by TCRdb to in-frame sequences with V and J called. These copies leave out some clones; in studies compared against another copy, an unresolved V gene accounts for under half, and the cause of the remainder is not known. A total of a few hundred thousand clones appear in this sample, roughly 84% of them only once. Clones ranked in the top ten supply around 3.2% of the sample. Input material: peripheral blood. The receptor source for this set is a woman aged 18-30 years with acute or convalescent COVID-19.

The gene calls are TRBV7-2 and TRBJ2-7, with no clear D. This CDR3 region has 14 residues. Trimming stripped 5 bases from V and 4 bases from J, with 15 bases between. CDR1 and CDR2 (germline): SGHTA, FQGNSA. This chain's CDR3 is CASSPVPASYEQYF. DNA of the CDR3: TGTGCCAGCAGCCCAGTTCCAGCGTCTTACGAGCAGTACTTC.

The rearrangement joins TRBV28 to TRBJ2-1; TRBD2 matches 12 bases. Trimming took 6 bases from V and 8 from J; bases not matched to a gene: 8. CDR1 and CDR2 from the germline V gene are MDHEN and SYDVKM. The CDR3 totals 15 residues. The CDR3: CASSLLGLAGHEQFF. Written as DNA, the CDR3 is TGTGCCAGCAGCTTACTTGGACTAGCGGGACATGAGCAGTTCTTC.